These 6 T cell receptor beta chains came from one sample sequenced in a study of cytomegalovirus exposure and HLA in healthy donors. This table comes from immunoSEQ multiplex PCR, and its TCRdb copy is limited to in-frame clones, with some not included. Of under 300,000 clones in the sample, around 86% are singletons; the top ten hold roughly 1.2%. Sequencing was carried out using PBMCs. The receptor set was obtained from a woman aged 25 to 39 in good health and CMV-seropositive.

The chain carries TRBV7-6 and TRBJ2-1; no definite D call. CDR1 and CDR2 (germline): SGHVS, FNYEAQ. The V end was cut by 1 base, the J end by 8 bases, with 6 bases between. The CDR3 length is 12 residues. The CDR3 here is CASSLVSDEQFF. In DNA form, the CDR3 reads TGTGCCAGCAGCTTAGTATCGGATGAGCAGTTCTTC.

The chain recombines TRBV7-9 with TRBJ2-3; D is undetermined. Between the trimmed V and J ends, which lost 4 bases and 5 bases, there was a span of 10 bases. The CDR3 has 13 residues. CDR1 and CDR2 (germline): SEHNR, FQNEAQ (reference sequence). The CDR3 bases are TGTGCCAGCAGCTCTTCTAGTGGAGATACGCAGTATTTT. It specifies CASSSSSGDTQYF.

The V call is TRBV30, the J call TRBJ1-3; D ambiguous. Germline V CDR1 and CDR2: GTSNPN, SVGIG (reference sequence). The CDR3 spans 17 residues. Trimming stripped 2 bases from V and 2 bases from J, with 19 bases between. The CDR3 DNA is TGTGCCTGGAGTTTTACACACGAGGGAGCGGCTGGAAACACCATATATTTT. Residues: CAWSFTHEGAAGNTIYF.

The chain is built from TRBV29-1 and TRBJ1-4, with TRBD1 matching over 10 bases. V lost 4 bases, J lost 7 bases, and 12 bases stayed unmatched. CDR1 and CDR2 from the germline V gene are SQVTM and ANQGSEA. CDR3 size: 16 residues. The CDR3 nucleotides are TGCAGCGTTGGACAGGGGGCAGGTTCGGGGGGTGAAAAACTGTTTTTT. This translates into CSVGQGAGSGGEKLFF.

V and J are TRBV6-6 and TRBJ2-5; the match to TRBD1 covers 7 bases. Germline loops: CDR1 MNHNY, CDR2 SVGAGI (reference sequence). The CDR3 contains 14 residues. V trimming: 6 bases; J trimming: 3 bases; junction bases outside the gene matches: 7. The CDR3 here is CASSRPGGKETQYF. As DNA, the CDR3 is TGTGCCAGCAGCCGGCCAGGGGGAAAAGAGACCCAGTACTTC.

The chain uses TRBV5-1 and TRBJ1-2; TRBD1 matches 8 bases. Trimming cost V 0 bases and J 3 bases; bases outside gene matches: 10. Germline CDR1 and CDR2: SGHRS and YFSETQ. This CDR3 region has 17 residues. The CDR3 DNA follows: TGCGCCAGCAGCTTGGCTCTCGGGACAGGTGACTACTATGGCTACACCTTC. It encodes CASSLALGTGDYYGYTF. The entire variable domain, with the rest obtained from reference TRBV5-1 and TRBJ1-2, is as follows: KAGVTQTPRYLIKTRGQQVTLSCSPISGHRSVSWYQQTPGQGLQFLFEYFSETQRNKGNFPGRFSGRQFSNSRSEMNVSTLELGDSALYLCASSLALGTGDYYGYTFGSGTRLTVV.